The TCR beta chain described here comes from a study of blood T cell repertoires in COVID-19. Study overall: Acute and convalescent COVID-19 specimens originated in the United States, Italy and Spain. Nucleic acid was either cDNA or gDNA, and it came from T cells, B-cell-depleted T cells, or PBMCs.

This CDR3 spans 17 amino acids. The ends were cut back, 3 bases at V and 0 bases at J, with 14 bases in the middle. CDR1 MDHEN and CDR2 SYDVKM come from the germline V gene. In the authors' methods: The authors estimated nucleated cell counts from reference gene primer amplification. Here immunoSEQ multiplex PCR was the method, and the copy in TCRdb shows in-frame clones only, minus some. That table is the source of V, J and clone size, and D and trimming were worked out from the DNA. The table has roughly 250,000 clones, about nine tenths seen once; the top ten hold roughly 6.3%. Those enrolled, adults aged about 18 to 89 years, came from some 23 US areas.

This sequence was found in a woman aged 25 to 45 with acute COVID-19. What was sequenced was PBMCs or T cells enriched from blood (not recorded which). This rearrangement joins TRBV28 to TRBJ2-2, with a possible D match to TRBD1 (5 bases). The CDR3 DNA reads TGTGCCAGCAGTTTTTCAGGGTTGGAACCGAACACCGGGGAGCTGTTTTTT. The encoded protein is CASSFSGLEPNTGELFF.